This TCR beta chain was sequenced for a study of T-cell memory formation after mild COVID-19. This clonotype was recorded many times. V lost 5 bases and J lost 0; bases outside the gene matches: 10. Germline V gene data show CDR1 as SGHAT and CDR2 as FQNNGV. The CDR3 runs to 17 residues. One entry per CDR3 protein results from TCRdb running MiXCR on the 5' RACE reads. The sample includes 350,000 or so distinct CDR3 sequences, around a fifth of them seen just once. The sample was PBMCs or a T cell subset sorted from them (not recorded which). This chain uses TRBV11-2 with TRBJ1-1; 9 bases map to TRBD1. The TCR sequence derives from an adult woman who had mild COVID-19 (a few samples of this study predate the infection). Cell type and time point are not known. The CDR3 reads CASSLRTGVRMNTEAFF. Here the CDR3 DNA reads TGTGCCAGCAGCCTTCGGACAGGGGTTCGTATGAACACTGAAGCTTTCTTT.